This T cell receptor beta chain originates from a study of shared clonotypes between healthy human individuals. CD45RO-negative, CCR7-positively selected cells formed the naive CD8 fraction, excluding terminally differentiated effector memory CD45RA+ cells. About this clone itself: Its antigen remains unknown.

The authors loaded roughly 200 ng DNA, some 32,000 T cell genomes, into sorted-subset replicate PCRs. Original methodology: Junction-only immunoSEQ data arrived without quality scores, meaning filtering differed. Sequencing used immunoSEQ multiplex PCR; TCRdb keeps in-frame clones, though not all of them. The V and J calls and clone size come from that table; D and trimming were worked out from the DNA. The repertoire includes more than 550,000 clones, about 91% of them detected once, and roughly 22% sits in the top ten. The CDR3 is 14 amino acids. From germline, CDR1 is SGHAT and CDR2 FQNNGV. Trimming shortened V by 3 bases and J by 0 bases, and 9 bases separated the two germline ends. Study-level results: A handful of donors held about 4.5% of naive CD4 clonotypes in common. Non-shared clonotypes had lower generation probabilities than clonotypes shared by all four sorted-subset donors.

Sequenced material: naive CD8+ T cells sorted from blood. The chain is built from TRBV11-2 and TRBJ2-7; the D gene is possibly TRBD2 (6 bases). The sequence came from a man aged 25 to 40 in good health. As DNA, the CDR3 is TGTGCCAGCAGCTTCTTCGGGAGCTCCTACGAGCAGTACTTC. As protein: CASSFFGSSYEQYF.